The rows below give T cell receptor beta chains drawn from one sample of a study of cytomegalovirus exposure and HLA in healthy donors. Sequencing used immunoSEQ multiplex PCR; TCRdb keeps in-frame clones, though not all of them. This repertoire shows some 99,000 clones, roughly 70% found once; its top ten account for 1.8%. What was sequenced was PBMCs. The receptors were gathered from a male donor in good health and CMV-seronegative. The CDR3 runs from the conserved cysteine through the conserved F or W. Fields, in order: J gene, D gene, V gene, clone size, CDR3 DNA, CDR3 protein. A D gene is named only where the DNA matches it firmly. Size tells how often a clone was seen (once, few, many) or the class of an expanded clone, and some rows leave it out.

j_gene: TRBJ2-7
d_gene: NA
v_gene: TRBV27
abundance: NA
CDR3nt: TGTGCCAGCAGTTTAGACAGAACCACCTACGAGCAGTACTTC
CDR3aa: CASSLDRTTYEQYF

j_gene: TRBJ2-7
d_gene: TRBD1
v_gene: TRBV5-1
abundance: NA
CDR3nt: TGCGCCAGCAGCGCGGGACAGGGGGGCGAGCAGTACTTC
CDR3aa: CASSAGQGGEQYF

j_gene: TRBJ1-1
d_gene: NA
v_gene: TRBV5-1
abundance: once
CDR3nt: TGCGCCAGCAGTGCCTTCGGGGAAGGGGAAGCTTTCTTT
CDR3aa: CASSAFGEGEAFF

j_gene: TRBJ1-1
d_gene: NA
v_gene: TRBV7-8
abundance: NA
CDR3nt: TGTGCCAGCAGCTCCACAGGAAACACTGAAGCTTTCTTT
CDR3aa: CASSSTGNTEAFF

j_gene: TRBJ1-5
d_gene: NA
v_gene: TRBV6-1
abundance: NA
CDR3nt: TGTGCCAGCACTACAGACAGGAATCAGCCCCAGCATTTT
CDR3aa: CASTTDRNQPQHF

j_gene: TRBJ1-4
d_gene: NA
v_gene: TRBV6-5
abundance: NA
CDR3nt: TGTGCCAGCAGGGATCGGGACACCTATGAAAAACTGTTTTTT
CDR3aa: CASRDRDTYEKLFF

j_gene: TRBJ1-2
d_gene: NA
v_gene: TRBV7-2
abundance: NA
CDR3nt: TGTGCCAGCAGCTTAGCCCGGGACGGACTATGGCTCACCTTC
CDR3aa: CASSLARDGLWLTF

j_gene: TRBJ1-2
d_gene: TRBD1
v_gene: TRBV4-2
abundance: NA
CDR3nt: TGTGCCAGCAGCCAACAGTGGGACAGGGGAGATGGCTACACCTTC
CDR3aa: CASSQQWDRGDGYTF

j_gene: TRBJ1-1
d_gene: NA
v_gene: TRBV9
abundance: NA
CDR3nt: TGTGCCAGCAGCGTTAGTATGAACACTGAAGCTTTCTTT
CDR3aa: CASSVSMNTEAFF

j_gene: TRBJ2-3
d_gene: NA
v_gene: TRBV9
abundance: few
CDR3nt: TGTGCCAGCAGCGTAGTTACAGGGAGCACAGATACGCAGTATTTT
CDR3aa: CASSVVTGSTDTQYF

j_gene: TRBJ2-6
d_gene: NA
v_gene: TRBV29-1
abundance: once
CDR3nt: TGCAGCGTTTCTGGACTCTCTGGGGCCAACGTCCTGACTTTC
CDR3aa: CSVSGLSGANVLTF

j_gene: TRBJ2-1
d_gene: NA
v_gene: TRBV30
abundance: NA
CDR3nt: TGTGCCTGGAGTGGAGGTTCAACCTACAATGAGCAGTTCTTC
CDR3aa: CAWSGGSTYNEQFF

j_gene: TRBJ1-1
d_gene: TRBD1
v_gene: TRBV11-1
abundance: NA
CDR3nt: TGTGCCAGCAGCGGAGGGGGCGCGATGAACACTGAAGCTTTCTTT
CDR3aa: CASSGGGAMNTEAFF

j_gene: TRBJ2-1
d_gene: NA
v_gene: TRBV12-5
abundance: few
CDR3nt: TGTGCTAGTGGTTTGGTACGATCGTTCGGTACGTCCTACAATGAGCAGTTCTTC
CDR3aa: CASGLVRSFGTSYNEQFF

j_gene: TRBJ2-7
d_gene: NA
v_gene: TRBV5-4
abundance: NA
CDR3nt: TGTGCCAGCAGCTTGTGGGCGAGACAAGCCGAGCAGTACTTC
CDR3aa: CASSLWARQAEQYF

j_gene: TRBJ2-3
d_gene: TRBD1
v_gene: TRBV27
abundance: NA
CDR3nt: TGTGCCAGCAGTTTTGGACAGGGCCACGATACGCAGTATTTT
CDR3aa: CASSFGQGHDTQYF

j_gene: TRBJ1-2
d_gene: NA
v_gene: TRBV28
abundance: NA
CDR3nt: TGTGCCAGCAGTTTCTCAACGACGGGGGGCTACACCTTC
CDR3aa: CASSFSTTGGYTF

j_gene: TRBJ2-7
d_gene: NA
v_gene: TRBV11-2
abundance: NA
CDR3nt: TGTGCCAGCAGCCAGTGGGCGGCTAGGGGTCGAGTCGAGCAGTACTTC
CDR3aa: CASSQWAARGRVEQYF

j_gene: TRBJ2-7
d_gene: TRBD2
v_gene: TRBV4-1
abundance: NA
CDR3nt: TGCGCCAGCAGCCAAGAAGGGACGGGACTAGCGGATTACGAGCAGTACTTC
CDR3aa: CASSQEGTGLADYEQYF

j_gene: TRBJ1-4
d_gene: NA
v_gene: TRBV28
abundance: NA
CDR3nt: TGTGCCAGCAGTGGGGCCACTAATGAAAAACTGTTTTTT
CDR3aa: CASSGATNEKLFF

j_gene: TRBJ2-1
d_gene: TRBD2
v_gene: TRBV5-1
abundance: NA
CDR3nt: TGCGCCAGCAGCTTGGAAGATAGTAGGACTAGCGGAAGGCCATCCTACAATGAGCAGTTCTTC
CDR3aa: CASSLEDSRTSGRPSYNEQFF

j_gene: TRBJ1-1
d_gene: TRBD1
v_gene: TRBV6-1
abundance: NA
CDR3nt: TGTGCCAGCAGTGGTGGGACAGGGTCGCCGCCGGTGAAGGGTTGGGCTTTCTTT
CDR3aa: CASSGGTGSPPVKGWAFF

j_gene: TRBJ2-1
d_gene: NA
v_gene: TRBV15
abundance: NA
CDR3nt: TGTGCCACCAGCAGAGAAGGGCAGGGTTATGAGCAGTTCTTC
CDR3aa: CATSREGQGYEQFF

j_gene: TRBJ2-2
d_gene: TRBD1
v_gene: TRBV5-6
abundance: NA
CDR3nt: TGTGCCAGCAGCTTGGTTGCCGGGACAGGGAACACCGGGGAGCTGTTTTTT
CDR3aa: CASSLVAGTGNTGELFF

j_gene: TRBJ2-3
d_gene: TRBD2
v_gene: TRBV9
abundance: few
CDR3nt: TGTGCCAGCAGCGCGAGTTGGGCGGGAGGGCCAGCAGATACGCAGTATTTT
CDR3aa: CASSASWAGGPADTQYF

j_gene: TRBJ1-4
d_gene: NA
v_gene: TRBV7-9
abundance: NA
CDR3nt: TGTGCCAGCAGCTTTCGAGGCCTATTTGGGGAAAAACTGTTTTTT
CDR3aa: CASSFRGLFGEKLFF

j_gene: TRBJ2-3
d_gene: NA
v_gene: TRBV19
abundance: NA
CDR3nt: TGTGCCAGTAGTATAGGACGGGGAGATATAGATACGCAGTATTTT
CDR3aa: CASSIGRGDIDTQYF

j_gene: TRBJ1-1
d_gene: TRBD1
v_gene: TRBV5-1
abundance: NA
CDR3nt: TGCGCCAGCAGCTGGACAGGGAGAGGCACTGAAGCTTTCTTT
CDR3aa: CASSWTGRGTEAFF

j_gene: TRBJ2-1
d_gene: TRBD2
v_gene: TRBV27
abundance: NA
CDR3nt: TGTGCCAGCAGTTCCAGACTAGCGGGGTCGACCAGCTCCTACAATGAGCAGTTCTTC
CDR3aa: CASSSRLAGSTSSYNEQFF

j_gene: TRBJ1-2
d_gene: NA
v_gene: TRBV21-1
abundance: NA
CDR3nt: TGTGCCAGCGGGCTCAGGGGGCGGACCCATGGCTACACCTTC
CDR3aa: CASGLRGRTHGYTF

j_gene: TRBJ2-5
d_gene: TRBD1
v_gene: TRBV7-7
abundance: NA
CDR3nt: TGTGCCAGCAGCCCACTCGGGACAGTCCAAGAGACCCAGTACTTC
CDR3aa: CASSPLGTVQETQYF

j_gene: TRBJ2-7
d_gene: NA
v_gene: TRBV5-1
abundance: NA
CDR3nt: TGCGCCAGCAGCTTTACAGCGGGCAACGAGCAGTACTTC
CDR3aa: CASSFTAGNEQYF

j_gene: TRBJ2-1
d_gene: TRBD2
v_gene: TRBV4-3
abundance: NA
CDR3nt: TGCGCCAGCAGCCACGGCGCAGCGGGAGCGAATGAGCAGTTCTTC
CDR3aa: CASSHGAAGANEQFF

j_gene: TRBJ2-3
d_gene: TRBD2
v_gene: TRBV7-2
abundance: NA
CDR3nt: TGTGCCAGCAGCTTGTCTAGCGGGGTGGGCACAGATACGCAGTATTTT
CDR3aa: CASSLSSGVGTDTQYF

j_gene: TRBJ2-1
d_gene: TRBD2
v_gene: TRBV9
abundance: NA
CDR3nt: TGTGCCAGCAGCGTTAAGGAGGCTAGCGGGAGGGCCTATAACTACAATGAGCAGTTCTTC
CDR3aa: CASSVKEASGRAYNYNEQFF

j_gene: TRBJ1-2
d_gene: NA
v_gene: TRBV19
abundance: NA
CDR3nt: TGTGCCAGTAGTCCCCATGCAAGAACTTCAGGCTATGGCTACACCTTC
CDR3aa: CASSPHARTSGYGYTF

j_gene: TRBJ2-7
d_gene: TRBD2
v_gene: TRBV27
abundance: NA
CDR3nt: TGTGCCAGCAGTTTATCGACTAGCGGGAGCTACGAGCAGTACTTC
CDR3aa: CASSLSTSGSYEQYF

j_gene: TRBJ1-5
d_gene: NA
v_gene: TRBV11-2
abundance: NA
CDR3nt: TGTGCCAGCAGCTTACGGCCTCGGGGGCCCCAGCATTTT
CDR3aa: CASSLRPRGPQHF

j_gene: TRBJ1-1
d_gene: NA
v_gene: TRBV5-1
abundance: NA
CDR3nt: TGCGCCAGCAGCTTGACCGGGGGTGAGGCCACTGAAGCTTTCTTT
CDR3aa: CASSLTGGEATEAFF

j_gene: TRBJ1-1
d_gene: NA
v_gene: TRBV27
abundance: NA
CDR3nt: TGTGCCAGCAGTTTATATGGGGGAGGGAACACTGAAGCTTTCTTT
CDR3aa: CASSLYGGGNTEAFF

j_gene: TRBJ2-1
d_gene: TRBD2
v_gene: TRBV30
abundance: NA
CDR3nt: TGTGCCTGGAGTGCGCTGGCTAGCGGTAGCTCCTACAATGAGCAGTTCTTC
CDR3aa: CAWSALASGSSYNEQFF

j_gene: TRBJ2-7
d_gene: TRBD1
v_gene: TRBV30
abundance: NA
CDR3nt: TGTGCCTGGAGTGGGACCCCCGGGACAGACGCCTACGAGCAGTACTTC
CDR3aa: CAWSGTPGTDAYEQYF

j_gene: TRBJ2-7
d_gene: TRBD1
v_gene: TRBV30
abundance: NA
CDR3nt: TGTGCCTGGAGCGCAGGACAGGGTTTGCCTTACGAGCAGTACTTC
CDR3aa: CAWSAGQGLPYEQYF

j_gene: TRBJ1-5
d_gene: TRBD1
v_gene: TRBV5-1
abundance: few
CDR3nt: TGCGCCAGCAGCATCGGACAGGGGTCTCAGCCCCAGCATTTT
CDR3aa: CASSIGQGSQPQHF